Listed here is a single T cell receptor beta chain. Its antigen is unknown. Method: immunoSEQ multiplex PCR; TCRdb's copy keeps in-frame clones and lacks some. The data contain tens of thousands of clones, roughly 85% of them singletons. The record originates from a study of OX40 agonist ivuxolimab in advanced cancers. Looking at the study overall: Administration of intravenous ivuxolimab to patients occurred every 2 weeks at 0.01 to 10 mg/kg.

General study points: The specificity for antigen of the expanded peripheral T cells was not determined.

Individuals having autoimmune disease history or systemic immunosuppression were not enrolled. The CDR3 consists of 15 residues. CDR1 and CDR2 (germline): SGHRS, YFSETQ. The V end lost 0 bases, the J end lost 9 bases, and 13 bases lay between the germline ends. This receptor was identified in an adult with an advanced solid tumor such as melanoma, head and neck, liver or kidney cancer. The chain links TRBV5-1 to TRBJ1-6; D unclear. Here the sequenced sample was CD4+ or CD8+ T cells sorted from blood, taken in a trial of the OX40 agonist ivuxolimab. The CDR3 sequence: CASSLAGISASPLHF. The CDR3 DNA is TGCGCCAGCAGCTTGGCGGGGATCTCTGCTTCACCCCTCCACTTT.